The sample holds one count of the clone carrying this T cell receptor beta chain. V was clipped by 4 bases and J by 5 bases, with 11 bases between them. The CDR3 loop spans 13 amino acids. Germline values: CDR1 LGHDT, CDR2 YNNKEL (reference sequence). The source of the sample is a study of control samples from healthy donors and cancer patients. Libraries were prepared by immunoSEQ multiplex PCR; TCRdb keeps only in-frame clonotypes and omits some of them. The repertoire holds about 180,000 clones, with 85% to 95% as singletons. This receptor was taken from a woman younger than 35 in good health. The chain uses TRBV3-1 (or the pseudogene TRBV3-2) and TRBJ2-5, with D possibly called TRBD1 or TRBD2 (6 bases each). Source material: blood. CDR3 sequence: CASSRQAGETQYF. The CDR3 DNA follows: TGTGCCAGCAGCCGACAGGCGGGGGAGACCCAGTACTTC.